The 16 T cell receptor beta chains given below trace back to one sample, sequenced in a study of shared clonotypes between healthy human individuals. The table came from immunoSEQ multiplex PCR; TCRdb's copy has only in-frame clones and leaves some out. The sample holds approximately 2.3 million clones, approximately 95% seen once. The sequenced sample was naive CD4+ T cells from PBMCs. Subset indicated: CD45RA+ positively selected. The origin of the receptors is a man aged 18 to 35 in good health. Some clones in this sample may be carry-over from other donors' samples.

The CDR3 here is CASSSEQGFQETQYF. For the CDR3, the DNA is TGTGCCAGCAGCTCCGAACAGGGGTTCCAAGAGACCCAGTACTTC. The rearrangement uses TRBV7-2 and TRBJ2-5; 7 bases are shared with TRBD1. Trimming removed 4 bases from V and 1 base from J; junction bases left unmatched: 6. The germline V gene has CDR1 SGHTA and CDR2 FQGNSA. CDR3 length: 15 residues. The full variable domain, in which reference TRBV7-2 and TRBJ2-5 provide the parts outside the CDR3, is GAGVSQSPSNKVTEKGKDVELRCDPISGHTALYWYRQSLGQGLEFLIYFQGNSAPDKSGLPSDRFSAERTGGSVSTLTIQRTQQEDSAVYLCASSSEQGFQETQYFGPGTRLLVL.

This clone was counted between two and nine times. This chain joins TRBV18 and TRBJ2-2, with D tentatively TRBD1 (6 bases). The CDR3 runs to 15 residues. Trimming removed 1 base from V and 3 bases from J, with 9 bases in between. CDR1 KGHSH and CDR2 LQKENI come from the germline V gene. The CDR3 loop reads CASSPLTGHTGELFF. The CDR3 DNA reads TGTGCCAGCTCACCACTTACAGGGCACACCGGGGAGCTGTTTTTT.

The V and J genes are TRBV4-3 and TRBJ2-7; D is perhaps TRBD1 (5 bases). This CDR3 region has 16 residues. V dropped 0 bases and J dropped 6 bases, with 18 bases sitting between them. Germline assignment: CDR1 LGHNA and CDR2 YSLEER. Here the CDR3 reads CASSQDQGSIPREQYF. As DNA, the CDR3 is TGCGCCAGCAGCCAAGATCAGGGTTCCATCCCCCGCGAGCAGTACTTC.

This clone was recorded once. V and J are TRBV4-3 and TRBJ2-5; 8 nucleotides match TRBD1. Trimming removed 1 base from V and 5 bases from J; junction bases left unmatched: 6. The length of the CDR3 is 15 residues. Germline-derived CDR1 and CDR2 are LGHNA and YSLEER. The CDR3 is CASSQGRGLWETQYF. CDR3 DNA: TGCGCCAGCAGCCAAGGCAGGGGGCTATGGGAGACCCAGTACTTC.

DNA of the CDR3: TGTGCCAGCAGCGCGAGGACTAGCCAAAGTTCCGAGACCCAGTACTTC. Protein sequence: CASSARTSQSSETQYF. This chain links TRBV4-2 with TRBJ2-5; 8 nucleotides agree with TRBD2. This CDR3 has 16 residues. The trim removed 5 bases at V and 5 bases at J, leaving 13 bases unmatched. Looked up from germline, CDR1 is LGHNA and CDR2 is YNFKEQ.

The genes are TRBV10-3 and TRBJ1-6; D is perhaps TRBD1 (5 bases). The CDR3 length is 14 residues. The ends were cut back, 11 bases at V and 8 bases at J, with 19 bases in the middle. Germline CDR1 and CDR2: ENHRY and SYGVKD. The CDR3 reads CASRPEGRDSPLHF. The CDR3 coding sequence is TGTGCCTCACGCCCCGAGGGCAGGGATTCACCCCTCCACTTT.

The chain joins TRBV9 to TRBJ2-7; perhaps TRBD1 as D (6 bases). V was pared by 0 bases and J by 5 bases, with 12 bases between. Germline CDR1 is SGDLS and CDR2 is YYNGEE. The CDR3 loop spans 14 amino acids. The CDR3 DNA sequence: TGTGCCAGCAGCGTAGACCCACAGGGTGACGAGCAGTACTTC. Encoded protein: CASSVDPQGDEQYF.

The chain carries TRBV10-3 and TRBJ2-7, with 8 nucleotides matching TRBD1. Germline CDR1 ENHRY, CDR2 SYGVKD. The CDR3 loop spans 15 amino acids. Germline trimming cut 6 bases from V and 6 bases from J; bases unmatched to any gene: 13. The CDR3 DNA is TGTGCCATCAGGGGGACAGGAATGAGTTCTGGCGAGCAGTACTTC. Translated, it gives CAIRGTGMSSGEQYF.

The rearrangement uses TRBV2 and TRBJ2-4, with TRBD1 matching 8 bases. CDR3 size: 15 residues. Germline lookup yields CDR1 SNHLY and CDR2 FYNNEI. Germline trimming cut 6 bases from V and 2 bases from J; bases unmatched to any gene: 6. The CDR3 nucleotides read TGTGCCAGCAGCACAGACAGGGGAACCAAAAACATTCAGTACTTC. This codes for CASSTDRGTKNIQYF.

On this clone: At the DNA level, this CDR3 is encoded by other sequences in the same sample as well. The chain couples TRBV4-2 to TRBJ2-4; no firm D call. The germline gives CDR1 LGHNA, CDR2 YNFKEQ. The CDR3 has 16 amino acids. Trimming removed 0 bases from V and 3 bases from J, with 12 bases in between. CDR3 residues: CASSQDQERGKNIQYF. The CDR3 DNA reads TGTGCCAGCAGCCAAGATCAGGAGCGAGGCAAAAACATTCAGTACTTC.

Comments on this clone: Other DNA sequences in this sample translate to the same CDR3. The chain recombines TRBV28 with TRBJ1-1; unclear D gene. The germline CDR1 and CDR2 sequences are MDHEN and SYDVKM. Trimming removed 5 bases at V and 2 bases at J, with 9 bases between. The CDR3 contains 13 residues. The CDR3 here is CASSPDGNTEAFF. CDR3 DNA: TGTGCCAGCAGTCCGGACGGAAACACTGAAGCTTTCTTT.

The chain carries TRBV4-1 and TRBJ2-7, with D perhaps TRBD1 (6 bases). The CDR3 is 15 amino acids. With 3 bases removed from V and 0 bases from J, the gap between germline ends came to 12 bases. CDR1 and CDR2 from the germline V gene are MGHRA and YSYEKL. The CDR3 loop reads CASSHAGALSYEQYF. The DNA of the CDR3 is TGCGCCAGCAGCCACGCAGGGGCCCTCTCCTACGAGCAGTACTTC.

J is TRBJ2-1 and V is TRBV4-2; TRBD1 is a possible D gene (5 bases). The germline CDR1 and CDR2 sequences are LGHNA and YNFKEQ. V was pared by 0 bases and J by 15 bases, with 27 bases between. This CDR3 region has 17 residues. In DNA, the CDR3 is TGTGCCAGCAGCCAAGATTCACAGACGCTACAGGCCACTTTATTGTTCTTC. This encodes CASSQDSQTLQATLLFF.

J is TRBJ2-5 and V is TRBV20-1; D is unresolved. With 3 bases removed from V and 5 bases from J, the gap between germline ends came to 4 bases. CDR1 is DFQATT and CDR2 is SNEGSKA in the germline V gene (reference sequence). This CDR3 is built from 10 residues. CDR3 coding DNA: TGCAGTGCTAGTTATGAGACCCAGTACTTC. Its protein product is CSASYETQYF.

V gene TRBV5-1 combines with J gene TRBJ2-2; D may be TRBD2 (5 bases). Looked up from germline, CDR1 is SGHRS and CDR2 is YFSETQ. This CDR3 region has 15 residues. The ends were cut back, 1 base at V and 6 bases at J, with 13 bases in the middle. CDR3 in amino acids: CASSLTVGGAGELFF. CDR3 sequence (DNA): TGCGCCAGCAGCTTGACGGTCGGAGGCGCCGGGGAGCTGTTTTTT.

The CDR3 region has the DNA TGTGCCAGCAGCTTGGAGGGACAGGGGTTAGATACGCAGTATTTT. It translates to CASSLEGQGLDTQYF. The V gene is TRBV5-8, the J gene TRBJ2-3, with TRBD1 identical over 10 bases. The germline CDR1 and CDR2 sequences are SGHTS and YDEGEE. After removal of 0 bases from V and 5 bases from J, the junction contained 3 bases not matched to a gene. The CDR3 is 15 residues long.